This TCR beta chain is from a study of regulatory T cells in long-lasting Graves disease. Study findings and constraints: Sharing of public clonotypes was greater in persistent patients (2,741) than in new patients (about 970).

CDR3 length: 17 residues. The germline V gene encodes CDR1 SGHDT and CDR2 YYEEEE. The J segment lost 2 bases and the V segment lost 4 bases, leaving 12 bases of the junction unmatched. This clonotype was recorded many times. What it binds is not known. As for time point: newly diagnosed GD, antithyroid drugs for less than 3 months. PBMC-derived RNA was used for the TCR library. Investigators prepared the TCR beta libraries by applying iRepertoire HTBI primers and Arm-PCR of CDR3 regions. TCRdb analysed the multiplex PCR reads with MiXCR anew, one entry per CDR3 protein. The data contain hundreds of thousands of distinct CDR3 sequences, about 13% of them singletons. A further study also used this sample, focusing on T cells in Graves' hyperthyroidism and ophthalmopathy.

The TCR originated in a man aged 25-45 years with Graves disease. The chain joins TRBV5-6 to TRBJ2-3, with 8 bases lining up with TRBD2. The sequenced sample was peripheral blood mononuclear cells (PBMCs), obtained at new diagnosis, from a patient treated with antithyroid drugs. The CDR3 sequence: CASSGAGERGFTDTQYF. Here the CDR3 DNA reads TGTGCCAGCAGCGGAGCGGGAGAGAGGGGTTTCACAGATACGCAGTATTTT. Variable domain in full (rest from reference TRBV5-6 and TRBJ2-3): DAGVTQSPTHLIKTRGQQVTLRCSPKSGHDTVSWYQQALGQGPQFIFQYYEEEERQRGNFPDRFSGHQFPNYSSELNVNALLLGDSALYLCASSGAGERGFTDTQYFGPGTRLTVL.